The 10 T cell receptor beta chains listed next were all sequenced from one sample in a study of T cells in Graves' hyperthyroidism and ophthalmopathy. Regions amplified from RNA transcripts were the TCR beta CDR3 regions. With the HTBI primer set, the TCR CDR3 went through a first round of RT-PCR. MiXCR, run by TCRdb on the multiplex PCR reads, gives a single entry per CDR3 protein. Of just under 750,000 distinct CDR3 sequences detected, around 40% appear once; the ten largest clones hold less than 35%. The source material was blood. Every receptor here comes from a woman between 40 and 50 years old with Graves' hyperthyroidism.

This chain links TRBV7-2 with TRBJ1-6; 8 bases are shared with TRBD1. This CDR3 contains 15 residues. Germline lookup yields CDR1 SGHTA and CDR2 FQGNSA. The ends lost 4 bases at V and 7 bases at J; junction bases unmatched: 6. The CDR3 DNA sequence: TGTGCCAGCAGCTCAAGGGGACAGGTGAATTCACCCCTCCACTTT. Its protein is CASSSRGQVNSPLHF.

This clonotype was seen many times. The chain employs TRBV6-5 and TRBJ2-6; D might be TRBD1 (6 bases). This CDR3 region has 15 residues. V was cut by 2 bases and J by 2 bases, with 7 bases left in between. In germline, CDR1 is MNHEY, CDR2 SVGAGI. CDR3 loop: CASSYTGPGANVLTF. The CDR3 nucleotides are TGTGCCAGCAGTTACACAGGGCCTGGGGCCAACGTCCTGACTTTC.

V gene TRBV5-5 combines with J gene TRBJ2-7, with D perhaps TRBD1 or TRBD2 (5 bases each). This CDR3 is built from 17 residues. The ends were cut back, 2 bases at V and 4 bases at J, with 22 bases in the middle. Germline CDR1 SGHKS, CDR2 YYEKEE (reference sequence). The chain's CDR3 is CASSFPWARGPVYEQYF. The CDR3 DNA follows: TGTGCCAGCAGCTTTCCCTGGGCTAGGGGACCTGTTTACGAGCAGTACTTC. Variable domain in full (rest from reference TRBV5-5 and TRBJ2-7): DAGVTQSPTHLIKTRGQQVTLRCSPISGHKSVSWYQQVLGQGPQFIFQYYEKEERGRGNFPDRFSARQFPNYSSELNVNALLLGDSALYLCASSFPWARGPVYEQYFGPGTRLTVT.

This clonotype was counted ten times or more. The V and J genes are TRBV19 and TRBJ1-2, with a weak D call TRBD1 (5 bases). CDR3 length: 13 residues. V shed 6 bases and J shed 1 base, with 9 bases lying between them. Germline-derived CDR1 and CDR2 are LNHDA and SQIVND (reference sequence). Here the CDR3 reads CASSSGINYGYTF. The DNA of the CDR3 is TGTGCCAGTAGCTCAGGGATTAACTATGGCTACACCTTC. Filled out from reference TRBV19 and TRBJ1-2, the complete variable domain reads DGGITQSPKYLFRKEGQNVTLSCEQNLNHDAMYWYRQDPGQGLRLIYYSQIVNDFQKGDIAEGYSVSREKKESFPLTVTSAQKNPTAFYLCASSSGINYGYTFGSGTRLTVV.

This clonotype was found a few times. The rearrangement uses TRBV7-9 and TRBJ1-1; D is uncertain. Germline CDR1 reads SEHNR; CDR2 reads FQNEAQ (reference sequence). CDR3 length: 17 residues. V lost 2 bases and J lost 2, with 18 bases in between. DNA of the CDR3: TGTGCCAGCAGCTTATTGGGATATGGTGGGTTAAACACTGAAGCTTTCTTT. Residues: CASSLLGYGGLNTEAFF.

V and J are TRBV5-1 and TRBJ1-3; tentative D call: TRBD1 (5 bases). V was cut by 1 base and J by 4 bases, with 12 bases left in between. The CDR3 has 15 amino acids. Looked up from germline, CDR1 is SGHRS and CDR2 is YFSETQ. CDR3 region: CASSLQGVVGNTIYF. As DNA, the CDR3 is TGCGCCAGCAGCTTGCAAGGGGTAGTCGGAAACACCATATATTTT. The full variable domain, in which reference TRBV5-1 and TRBJ1-3 provide the parts outside the CDR3, is KAGVTQTPRYLIKTRGQQVTLSCSPISGHRSVSWYQQTPGQGLQFLFEYFSETQRNKGNFPGRFSGRQFSNSRSEMNVSTLELGDSALYLCASSLQGVVGNTIYFGEGSWLTVV.

As concerns this clonotype: This is likely a read error, given that the CDR3 carries no conserved phenylalanine or tryptophan at its end. This rearrangement joins TRBV2 to TRBJ2-7, with 7 positions matching TRBD1. This CDR3 spans 14 amino acids. Germline V gives CDR1 SNHLY, CDR2 FYNNEI. V dropped 6 bases and J dropped 3; count of bases not matched to a gene: 8. CDR3 sequence reads: CASSLQGPDYEQYL. The CDR3 nucleotides are TGTGCCAGCAGCCTACAGGGGCCGGACTACGAGCAGTACCTC.

The chain has TRBV6-5 and TRBJ2-7, with TRBD2 matching 10 bases. Germline CDR1 and CDR2: MNHEY and SVGAGI. This CDR3 contains 15 residues. The V and J ends lost 4 bases and 3 bases, in that order; junction bases with no gene match: 6. The CDR3 bases are TGTGCCAGCAGTTCCCCGGGACTAGCGATCTACGAGCAGTACTTC. Amino acid sequence: CASSSPGLAIYEQYF.

This chain uses TRBV9 with TRBJ2-5; D gene uncertain. Germline V gene sequence: CDR1 SGDLS, CDR2 YYNGEE. The V and J ends lost 0 bases and 3 bases respectively, with 12 bases between them. This CDR3 is built from 15 residues. Here the CDR3 DNA reads TGTGCCAGCAGCGTAGCTAGTTGGGCAGAAGAGACCCAGTACTTC. Its translation is CASSVASWAEETQYF.

The chain recombines TRBV18 with TRBJ2-7; 8 bases match TRBD1. The CDR3 has 13 residues. The germline V gene has CDR1 KGHSH and CDR2 LQKENI. V dropped 2 bases and J dropped 6; count of bases not matched to a gene: 3. CDR3 protein: CASSPTGGIEQYF. The DNA for the CDR3 is TGTGCCAGCTCACCAACAGGGGGTATCGAGCAGTACTTC.